Listed below are T cell receptor beta chains from one sample, sequenced in a study of PD-L1 blockade in urothelial cancer. Clones were sequenced by immunoSEQ multiplex PCR, and TCRdb holds only the in-frame ones, with some missing. Of around 46,000 clones in the sample, more than 75% were seen once. The source material was PBMCs, sampled around atezolizumab (anti-PD-L1) treatment. These receptors were taken from a man in his 60s with urothelial cancer. The CDR3 runs from the conserved cysteine through the conserved F or W. A D gene is named only where the DNA matches it firmly. The size field is filled for only some rows; it gives once, few, many or a size class.

>.|.|TRBV5-5|TRBJ2-3
TGTGCCAGCAGCTTTTGGGGGCGGGCAGATACGCAGTATTTT
CASSFWGRADTQYF
>.|.|TRBV5-4|TRBJ2-3
TGTGCCAGCAGCCGGGGGGAGGGGGGCCGAACAGATACGCAGTATTTT
CASSRGEGGRTDTQYF
>.|.|TRBV11-3|TRBJ2-7
TGTGCCAGCAGCTATGACACGGGGGAGCAGTACTTC
CASSYDTGEQYF
>.|.|TRBV28|TRBJ1-2
TGTGCCAGCAGTTTACCCCGCTATGGCTACACCTTC
CASSLPRYGYTF
>TRBD1|.|TRBV9|TRBJ2-2
TGTGCCAGCAGCGTAGTAGGGGGCCCGAACACCGGGGAGCTGTTTTTT
CASSVVGGPNTGELFF
>.|.|TRBV18|TRBJ2-3
TGTGCCAGCTCACCCAACATTGCTAGCACAGATACGCAGTATTTT
CASSPNIASTDTQYF
>TRBD2|.|TRBV15|TRBJ2-7
TGTGCCACCAGAGCGGGAGTAGGGTACGAGCAGTACTTC
CATRAGVGYEQYF
>TRBD1|.|TRBV5-1|TRBJ1-2
TGCGCCAGCAGCTTGGAACCGGGACAGGGCTACACCTTC
CASSLEPGQGYTF
>TRBD1|once|TRBV5-1|TRBJ1-2
TGCGCCAGCAGCTACGACAGGGAATATGGCTACACCTTC
CASSYDREYGYTF
>TRBD1|.|TRBV2|TRBJ2-3
TGTGCCAGCAGTGAGCGGACAGGGGGCGGGTTAGTTAGCACAGATACGCAGTATTTT
CASSERTGGGLVSTDTQYF
>TRBD1|few|TRBV15|TRBJ2-7
TGTGCCACCAGCAACCCGGGACAGGGAGACGAGCAGTACTTC
CATSNPGQGDEQYF
>.|.|TRBV4-1|TRBJ2-3
TGCGCCAGCAGCCCGGGGGGCAAGGGTACGCAGTATTTT
CASSPGGKGTQYF
>TRBD2|.|TRBV18|TRBJ2-5
TGTGCCAGCTCATCAACGGGGGGGAGAATACAAGAGACCCAGTACTTC
CASSSTGGRIQETQYF
>.|.|TRBV6-5|TRBJ1-2
TGTGCCAGCAGTTACTCCACAGGGTTAAACTATGGCTACACCTTC
CASSYSTGLNYGYTF
>TRBD1|.|TRBV14|TRBJ2-1
TGTGCCAGCAGCCTCAGAACAGGGGGAACTGAGCAGTTCTTC
CASSLRTGGTEQFF
>.|.|TRBV7-9|TRBJ2-5
TGTGCCAGCAGCTTCGGAGGGGAAGAGACCCAGTACTTC
CASSFGGEETQYF
>.|.|TRBV15|TRBJ1-1
TGTGCCACCAGCAGAGTGAGACAGATGAACACTGAAGCTTTCTTT
CATSRVRQMNTEAFF
>.|.|TRBV6-6|TRBJ1-2
TGTGCCAGCAGTTACTCCGGGCAGGCCGGGATCTATGGCTACACCTTC
CASSYSGQAGIYGYTF
>TRBD2|.|TRBV19|TRBJ2-7
TGTGCCAGTAGTATAGTCTTCCCCTGGGAAGCGGGAGAGACCTACGAGCAGTACTTC
CASSIVFPWEAGETYEQYF
>.|few|TRBV29-1|TRBJ1-1
TGCAGCCCAGGGAGGACTGAAGCTTTCTTT
CSPGRTEAFF
>TRBD1|.|TRBV6-5|TRBJ1-3
TGTGCCACCTGGACAGGGAGTGGAAACACCATATATTTT
CATWTGSGNTIYF
>.|.|TRBV5-6|TRBJ1-3
TGTGCCAGCAGCTTCCTGGGAGGCCTCTCTGGAAACACCATATATTTT
CASSFLGGLSGNTIYF
>.|.|TRBV27|TRBJ2-1
TGTGCCAGCAGTTCAGGGAATGAGCAGTTCTTC
CASSSGNEQFF
>TRBD2|.|TRBV19|TRBJ2-3
TGCGCTACTAGCGGGGGGACTACAGATACGCAGTATTTT
CATSGGTTDTQYF
>TRBD2|once|TRBV6-4|TRBJ2-1
TGTGCCAGCAGTGACCGGACTAGCGGGAGTTTATATGAGCAGTTCTTC
CASSDRTSGSLYEQFF
>TRBD2|.|TRBV20-1|TRBJ2-1
TGCAGTGCTTGGACTAGCGCTCAGCAGTTCTTC
CSAWTSAQQFF
>.|few|TRBV14|TRBJ2-3
TGTGCCAGCTCCCCCCGGGGATTAAACACAGATACGCAGTATTTT
CASSPRGLNTDTQYF
>.|few|TRBV5-1|TRBJ1-6
TGCGCCAGCAGCTTGGATCCTATACCAACCCTCCACTTT
CASSLDPIPTLHF
>.|once|TRBV18|TRBJ2-2
TGTGCCAGCTCGCGGGACAGTTACACCGGGGAGCTGTTTTTT
CASSRDSYTGELFF
>.|.|TRBV5-8|TRBJ1-1
TGTGCCAGCAGCGCGGGGCGAAGAGGAAAAACTGAAGCTTTCTTT
CASSAGRRGKTEAFF
>.|.|TRBV2|TRBJ2-3
TGTGCCAGCAGTGAAGATTACGGTCTAAGTACGCAGTATTTT
CASSEDYGLSTQYF
>TRBD2|once|TRBV4-1|TRBJ2-2
TGCGCCAGCAGCCAAGAACCCGGCGGGAGATCCGGAACCGGGGAGCTGTTTTTT
CASSQEPGGRSGTGELFF
>.|.|TRBV27|TRBJ2-2
TGTGCCAGCCGACATCAGGGCCCCGGGGAGCTGTTTTTT
CASRHQGPGELFF
>TRBD1|few|TRBV18|TRBJ1-3
TGTGCCAGCTCTCAAGGCGACAGGGAAAGGTCTGGAAACACCATATATTTT
CASSQGDRERSGNTIYF
>TRBD2|.|TRBV5-1|TRBJ2-7
TGCGCCAGCAGCTGGACTAGCGGGAGGTTCTACGAGCAGTACTTC
CASSWTSGRFYEQYF
>.|.|TRBV18|TRBJ1-2
TGTGCCAGCTCATTTGGCCGGGCTAACTATGGCTACACCTTC
CASSFGRANYGYTF
>.|.|TRBV29-1|TRBJ1-2
TGCAGCGTTGCAGGGCCTAACTATGGCTACACCTTC
CSVAGPNYGYTF
>.|.|TRBV5-1|TRBJ2-7
TGCGCCAGCAGCTTGGGTTCAGCCTACGAGCAGTACTTC
CASSLGSAYEQYF
>.|.|TRBV4-1|TRBJ1-6
TGCGCCAGCAGCCACCCACAGGGTCTAGATAATTCACCCCTCCACTTT
CASSHPQGLDNSPLHF
>.|.|TRBV5-8|TRBJ2-7
TGTGCCAGCAGCTACGACAGAACCTACGAGCAGTACTTC
CASSYDRTYEQYF